This T cell receptor (beta chain) was recovered during a study of early T cells in non-severe SARS-CoV-2 infection. Study-level information: The input, bulk RNA from unsorted whole blood, was sequenced, and chains were unpaired.

General observations from the study: A preference for anti-spike CD8 responses marked VDJdb matching, which missed private and CD4 specificities.

This clonotype was observed a single time. Its antigen is unidentified. The CDR3 runs to 15 residues. Germline V gene lookup returns CDR1 SQVTM and CDR2 ANQGSEA. Trimming cost V 1 base and J 3 bases, with 13 bases left between them. Unique molecular identifiers were attached to individual cDNA molecules. TCRdb independently ran MiXCR on the 5' RACE reads; one entry per CDR3 protein. Here the sample spans approximately 76,000 distinct CDR3 sequences, 12% being singletons. The sequence derives from an adult who was a healthcare worker with PCR-confirmed SARS-CoV-2 infection or an uninfected control (not recorded which). The chain combines TRBV29-1 with TRBJ2-1, with a weak D call TRBD1 (6 bases). Sequencing used whole blood. CDR3 DNA sequence: TGCAGCGTTGAAGGAAACAGGGATCGCTACAATGAGCAGTTCTTC. This codes for CSVEGNRDRYNEQFF.